These 26 T cell receptor beta chains came from one sample sequenced in a study of T cell repertoires in cytomegalovirus infection. TCRdb re-analysed the reads in MiXCR, keeping a single row per CDR3 protein. The table shows some 180,000 distinct CDR3 sequences, with roughly a sixth occurring only once. Source material: CD8+ T cells from PBMCs. The receptors originated from a human donor in good health (CMV status not recorded). Some clones in this sample may be carry-over from other donors' samples.

This clonotype was counted only a few times. The J gene is TRBJ2-1, the V gene TRBV6-2 or TRBV6-3; D remains unclear. Germline CDR1 reads MNHEY; CDR2 reads SVGEGT. V was cut by 7 bases and J by 4 bases, with 5 bases left in between. This CDR3 spans 11 amino acids. The CDR3 loop reads CASNSYNEQFF. Written as DNA, the CDR3 is TGTGCCAGCAATAGTTACAATGAGCAGTTCTTC.

The chain uses TRBV11-2 and TRBJ2-1; 7 positions match TRBD2. The V gene's germline CDR1 is SGHAT and CDR2 FQNNGV. V gave up 5 bases and J gave up 3 bases; unmatched junction bases: 10. The CDR3 contains 16 residues. The CDR3 DNA reads TGTGCCAGCAGCGAACTCCAGCGGGACCACTACAATGAGCAGTTCTTC. This encodes CASSELQRDHYNEQFF.

V usage is TRBV2 and J usage is TRBJ2-3; D remains unclear. CDR3 length: 13 amino acids. CDR1 is SNHLY and CDR2 is FYNNEI in the germline V gene. Trimming shortened V by 2 bases and J by 4 bases, and 7 bases separated the two germline ends. The CDR3 loop reads CASSESAADTQYF. CDR3 nucleotide sequence: TGTGCCAGCAGTGAATCGGCGGCAGATACGCAGTATTTT.

This clonotype was found many times. This sequence joins TRBV7-2 and TRBJ2-7, with 8 bases matching TRBD1. V shed 3 bases and J 7 bases; nucleotides not matched to a gene: 11. CDR1 SGHTA and CDR2 FQGNSA come from the germline V gene. CDR3 size: 15 residues. CDR3 DNA: TGTGCCAGCAGCTTTAGGAGGACAGGGACCTTTGAGCAGTACTTC. Amino acid sequence: CASSFRRTGTFEQYF. The full variable domain, with the rest looked up from reference TRBV7-2 and TRBJ2-7, is GAGVSQSPSNKVTEKGKDVELRCDPISGHTALYWYRQSLGQGLEFLIYFQGNSAPDKSGLPSDRFSAERTGGSVSTLTIQRTQQEDSAVYLCASSFRRTGTFEQYFGPGTRLTVT.

This clonotype showed up many times. The chain links TRBV7-2 to TRBJ1-1, with D possibly matching TRBD1 (6 bases). Germline V gene sequence: CDR1 SGHTA, CDR2 FQGNSA. V was trimmed by 2 bases and J by 7 bases, leaving 17 bases between them. This CDR3 spans 15 amino acids. This CDR3 is CASSLISGGWGEAFF. The CDR3 coding sequence is TGTGCCAGCAGCTTAATATCGGGGGGCTGGGGTGAAGCTTTCTTT.

In this sample, this clonotype turned up many times. V is TRBV5-6 and J is TRBJ1-5, with D unresolved. Germline assignment: CDR1 SGHDT and CDR2 YYEEEE. V shed 8 bases and J shed 7 bases, with 13 bases lying between them. The CDR3 runs to 12 residues. Here the CDR3 reads CASSLGSQPQHF. The CDR3 DNA follows: TGTGCCAGTAGTCTAGGCTCCCAGCCCCAGCATTTT.

About this clonotype itself: At one boundary the junction diverges from the germline segment, which might be a read error. V usage is TRBV7-8 and J usage is TRBJ1-1, with D hard to call. This CDR3 is 16 amino acids long. Looked up from germline, CDR1 is SGHVS and CDR2 is FQNEAQ. CDR3 residues: CSSSYKEGLRDTEAFF. The CDR3 coding sequence is TGTTCCAGCAGCTATAAAGAAGGGCTGAGAGACACTGAAGCTTTCTTT.

V and J are TRBV28 and TRBJ2-7; a possible D gene is TRBD1 (5 bases). There are 15 residues in the CDR3. The V end lost 6 bases, the J end lost 2 bases, and 17 bases lay between the germline ends. Germline V gives CDR1 MDHEN, CDR2 SYDVKM. CDR3 sequence: CASSSRVNSPYEQYF. In DNA form, the CDR3 reads TGTGCCAGCAGCTCCAGGGTAAATTCTCCCTACGAGCAGTACTTC.

This clonotype showed up just a few times. The chain combines TRBV7-2 with TRBJ2-1; 9 bases fit TRBD2. V was clipped by 0 bases and J by 5 bases; unmatched bases: 5. The CDR3 is 16 residues long. Germline V gene data show CDR1 as SGHTA and CDR2 as FQGNSA. CDR3 residues: CASSLAPPSGDNEQFF. The CDR3 nucleotides read TGTGCCAGCAGCTTAGCTCCTCCTAGCGGGGACAATGAGCAGTTCTTC.

J is TRBJ2-1 and V is TRBV7-6; possibly TRBD2 for D (5 bases). Trimming took 3 bases from V and 0 from J, leaving 12 bases between them. CDR3 length equals 16 residues. From germline, CDR1 is SGHVS and CDR2 FNYEAQ. DNA for the CDR3: TGTGCCAGCAGCTTGAGGGAACCCTACTCCTACAATGAGCAGTTCTTC. It encodes CASSLREPYSYNEQFF.

This clonotype was counted a few times. V and J are TRBV7-8 and TRBJ2-5; D gene ambiguous. The V end was cut by 7 bases, the J end by 1 base, with 10 bases between. CDR3 length: 13 amino acids. Per the germline V gene, CDR1 is SGHVS and CDR2 is FQNEAQ. CDR3 nucleotide sequence: TGTGCCAGCATGGCAGGAGTCCAAGAGACCCAGTACTTC. Its translation is CASMAGVQETQYF.

This clonotype has just a few counts. The chain combines TRBV2 with TRBJ1-5; TRBD1 matches at 7 bases. CDR1 and CDR2 (germline): SNHLY, FYNNEI. The trim removed 5 bases at V and 7 bases at J, leaving 5 bases unmatched. This CDR3 spans 13 amino acids. The CDR3 region has the DNA TGTGCCAGCAGTAATACAGGGGACCAGCCCCAGCATTTT. It specifies CASSNTGDQPQHF.

The chain couples TRBV27 to TRBJ1-2, with no clear D. Germline V CDR1 and CDR2: MNHEY, SMNVEV (reference sequence). This CDR3 is 13 amino acids long. V was pared by 6 bases and J by 9 bases, with 17 bases between. CDR3 loop: CASSGNGGLSYTF. In DNA, the CDR3 is TGTGCCAGCAGCGGGAACGGTGGTTTGAGCTACACCTTC.

This rearrangement joins TRBV6-2 or TRBV6-3 to TRBJ2-2; 8 bases map to TRBD2. The trim removed 6 bases at V and 8 bases at J, leaving 11 bases unmatched. Per the germline V gene, CDR1 is MNHEY and CDR2 is SVGEGT. The CDR3 spans 15 residues. Here the CDR3 DNA reads TGTGCCAGCAGCGGAGGAAGACTAGCGTTGGGGGAGCTGTTTTTT. Protein sequence: CASSGGRLALGELFF.

Ten or more counts support this clonotype. CDR3 sequence reads: CASSSPDTPWGGYTF. The CDR3 DNA is TGTGCCAGCAGCTCCCCGGACACTCCCTGGGGGGGCTACACCTTC. The J gene is TRBJ1-2, the V gene TRBV7-8, with a possible D match to TRBD1 (5 bases). This CDR3 is 15 amino acids long. Trimming cost V 4 bases and J 8 bases, with 20 bases left between them. The germline V gene has CDR1 SGHVS and CDR2 FQNEAQ.

The chain joins TRBV20-1 to TRBJ1-3; tentative D call: TRBD1 (5 bases). CDR1 DFQATT and CDR2 SNEGSKA come from the germline V gene (reference sequence). Trimming cost V 6 bases and J 6 bases, with 18 bases left between them. The length of the CDR3 is 14 residues. CDR3 loop: CSARGRATSNTIYF. As DNA, the CDR3 is TGCAGTGCAAGGGGCAGAGCCACCTCAAACACCATATATTTT.

This clonotype has just a few counts. The V gene is TRBV14, the J gene TRBJ1-2, with 7 bases lining up with TRBD1. Germline loops: CDR1 SGHDN, CDR2 FVKESK. This CDR3 comprises 13 residues. Trimming took 5 bases from V and 6 from J; bases not matched to a gene: 6. CDR3 nucleotide sequence: TGTGCCAGCAGCATGACAGGGACCCATGGCTACACCTTC. Translation gives CASSMTGTHGYTF.

The rearrangement joins TRBV7-8 to TRBJ1-4; D is undetermined. The V end was cut by 5 bases, the J end by 8 bases, with 12 bases between. CDR1 and CDR2 from the germline V gene are SGHVS and FQNEAQ. The CDR3 is 13 residues long. The CDR3 sequence: CASSQNTAEKLFF. The CDR3 DNA reads TGTGCCAGCAGCCAGAATACAGCCGAAAAACTGTTTTTT.

There are a few counts of this clonotype. V gene TRBV20-1 combines with J gene TRBJ2-1; 9 nucleotides agree with TRBD1. The germline V gene encodes CDR1 DFQATT and CDR2 SNEGSKA (reference sequence). V lost 5 bases, J lost 8 bases, and 7 bases stayed unmatched. The CDR3 runs to 13 residues. CDR3 protein: CSAGQGIIDEQFF. In DNA, the CDR3 is TGCAGTGCTGGACAGGGGATCATCGATGAGCAGTTCTTC.

The rearrangement joins TRBV11-2 to TRBJ2-1; maybe TRBD1 (6 bases). Looked up from germline, CDR1 is SGHAT and CDR2 is FQNNGV. This CDR3 contains 21 residues. Trimming left V 0 bases short and J 3 bases short, with 27 bases between. CDR3 amino acids: CASSLESGFPGWGLNYNEQFF. DNA for the CDR3: TGTGCCAGCAGCTTAGAGTCGGGTTTCCCGGGTTGGGGGCTAAACTACAATGAGCAGTTCTTC.

The chain joins TRBV7-9 to TRBJ2-7; 8 nucleotides align to TRBD1. This CDR3 comprises 15 residues. CDR1 SEHNR and CDR2 FQNEAQ come from the germline V gene (reference sequence). Trimming at V came to 5 bases and at J to 7 bases, leaving 13 bases not matched to a gene. The CDR3 sequence: CASSPRGQGAREQYF. CDR3 in DNA: TGTGCCAGCAGCCCGAGGGGGCAGGGGGCGAGGGAGCAGTACTTC.

The CDR3 protein is CASRPHPGQGYEQYF. CDR3 sequence (DNA): TGTGCCAGCAGACCCCATCCGGGACAGGGCTACGAGCAGTACTTC. The rearrangement joins TRBV7-9 to TRBJ2-7, with 9 bases fitting TRBD1. Germline assignment: CDR1 SEHNR and CDR2 FQNEAQ (reference sequence). The CDR3 extends over 15 amino acids. The V gene end was trimmed by 6 bases and the J gene end by 3 bases; junction bases not matched to a gene: 9.

This CDR3 is CASSVTGWNTEAFF. Written as DNA, the CDR3 is TGTGCCAGCAGTGTTACAGGGTGGAACACTGAAGCTTTCTTT. V gene TRBV12-3 or TRBV12-4 combines with J gene TRBJ1-1; D is perhaps TRBD1 (6 bases). Trimming pared 5 bases from V and 1 base from J, leaving 11 bases between. The CDR3 is made up of 14 amino acids.

This clonotype was seen many times. The gene calls are TRBV20-1 and TRBJ1-5; D is unresolved. CDR1 and CDR2 from the germline V gene are DFQATT and SNEGSKA (reference sequence). V lost 6 bases, J lost 7 bases, and 16 bases lay in between. The CDR3 is 13 amino acids. Here the CDR3 reads CSAPIMVGQPQHF. The DNA for the CDR3 is TGCAGTGCACCAATAATGGTCGGGCAGCCCCAGCATTTT.

V and J are TRBV2 and TRBJ2-7; D not resolved. CDR3 size: 13 residues. Between the trimmed V and J ends, which lost 8 bases and 3 bases, there was a span of 14 bases. CDR1 is SNHLY and CDR2 is FYNNEI in the germline V gene. CDR3 sequence (DNA): TGTGCCAGCTACGGCGGCCGCTTCTACGAGCAGTACTTC. It specifies CASYGGRFYEQYF.

This rearrangement joins TRBV6-5 to TRBJ2-4; D remains unclear. Trimming took off 6 bases at V and 8 bases at J, with 17 bases between the two ends. Germline CDR1 is MNHEY and CDR2 is SVGAGI. CDR3 length equals 14 residues. CDR3 region: CASRTLPGVDIQYF. The CDR3 coding sequence is TGTGCCAGCAGGACGCTCCCGGGCGTGGACATTCAGTACTTC.